This record looks at one TCR beta chain sequence and its context. Its antigen remains unidentified. Per the germline V gene, CDR1 is SGDLS and CDR2 is YYNGEE. V gave up 0 bases and J gave up 5 bases, with 11 bases separating them. The CDR3 extends over 14 amino acids. These data originate in a study of cytomegalovirus exposure and HLA in healthy donors. Findings of the study overall: In vitro assays verified that a few CMV-associated chains recognized CMV antigens specifically.

Use of 60 Vbeta and 13 Jbeta primers characterized the PCR. TCRdb's copy holds only in-frame clones and misses some; the assay was immunoSEQ multiplex PCR. The sample holds some 130,000 clones, about 74% seen once. This receptor was obtained from a young man in good health and CMV-seronegative. The sequenced sample was PBMCs. The genes are TRBV9 and TRBJ1-2; D not resolved. The CDR3: CASSVDRGGYGYTF. CDR3 nucleotide sequence: TGTGCCAGCAGCGTAGATCGGGGAGGGTATGGCTACACCTTC.